The T cell receptor (beta chain) described here comes from a study of blood T cell repertoires in COVID-19. Study information: The study drew acute and convalescent COVID-19 samples from the United States, Italy and Spain. The cDNA or gDNA used as material had been derived from T cells, B-cell-depleted T cells, or PBMCs.

CDR1 SGHRS and CDR2 YFSETQ come from the germline V gene. CDR3 length: 14 amino acids. V lost 2 bases to trimming and J lost 3 bases, with 11 bases between them. Authors' data handling: Reference gene primer amplification gave nucleated cell count estimates. Assay: immunoSEQ multiplex PCR; the TCRdb copy retains only in-frame clones and omits some. V, J and clone size reflect that table, while D and trimming were determined from the DNA. The sample records about 90,000 clones, approximately 80% being singletons. Sequencing used peripheral blood. This chain links TRBV5-1 with TRBJ1-1; weak D call: TRBD1 (5 bases). The source of this sequence is a man in his 70s with acute or convalescent COVID-19. The CDR3 DNA is TGCGCCAGCAGCTTCAGCGTACAGGACACTGAAGCTTTCTTT. Its protein product is CASSFSVQDTEAFF.